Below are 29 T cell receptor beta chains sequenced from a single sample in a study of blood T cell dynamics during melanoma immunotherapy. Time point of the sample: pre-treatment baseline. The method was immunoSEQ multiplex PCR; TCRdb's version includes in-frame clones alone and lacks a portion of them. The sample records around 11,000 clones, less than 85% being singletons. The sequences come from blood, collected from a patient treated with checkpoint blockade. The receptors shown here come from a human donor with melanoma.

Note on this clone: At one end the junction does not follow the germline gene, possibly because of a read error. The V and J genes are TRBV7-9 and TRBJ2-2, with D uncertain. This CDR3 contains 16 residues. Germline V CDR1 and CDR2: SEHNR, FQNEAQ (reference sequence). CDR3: CASSEVPGPSTGELFF. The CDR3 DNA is TGCGCCAGCAGCGAAGTCCCCGGGCCCTCGACCGGGGAGCTGTTTTTT.

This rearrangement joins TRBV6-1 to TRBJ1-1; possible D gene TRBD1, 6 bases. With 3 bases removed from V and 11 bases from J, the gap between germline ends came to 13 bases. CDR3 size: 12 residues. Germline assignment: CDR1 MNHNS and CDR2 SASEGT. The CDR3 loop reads CASSEGTLKAFF. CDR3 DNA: TGTGCCAGCAGTGAGGGGACACTTAAGGCTTTCTTT.

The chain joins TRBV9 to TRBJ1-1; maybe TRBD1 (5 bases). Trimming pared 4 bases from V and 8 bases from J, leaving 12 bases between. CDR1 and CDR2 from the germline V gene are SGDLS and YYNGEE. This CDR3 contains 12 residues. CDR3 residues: CASSPSGGEAFF. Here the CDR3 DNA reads TGTGCCAGCAGCCCCAGCGGGGGAGAAGCTTTCTTT. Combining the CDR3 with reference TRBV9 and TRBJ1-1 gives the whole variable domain DSGVTQTPKHLITATGQRVTLRCSPRSGDLSVYWYQQSLDQGLQFLIQYYNGEERAKGNILERFSAQQFPDLHSELNLSSLELGDSALYFCASSPSGGEAFFGQGTRLTVV.

The CDR3 reads CASRLSAEYEQFF. The CDR3 DNA reads TGTGCCAGCCGCCTGAGCGCTGAATATGAGCAGTTCTTC. The chain couples TRBV2 to TRBJ2-1; D uncertain. CDR1 is SNHLY and CDR2 is FYNNEI in the germline V gene. Trimming took 8 bases from V and 8 from J, leaving 16 bases between them. The CDR3 extends over 13 amino acids.

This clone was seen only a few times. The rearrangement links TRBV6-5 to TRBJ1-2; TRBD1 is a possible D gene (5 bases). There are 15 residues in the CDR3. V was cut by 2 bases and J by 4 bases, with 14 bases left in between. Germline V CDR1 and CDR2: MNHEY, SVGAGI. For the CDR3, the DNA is TGTGCCAGCAGTTACCAGGGACGGCCAGGCTATGGCTACACCTTC. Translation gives CASSYQGRPGYGYTF.

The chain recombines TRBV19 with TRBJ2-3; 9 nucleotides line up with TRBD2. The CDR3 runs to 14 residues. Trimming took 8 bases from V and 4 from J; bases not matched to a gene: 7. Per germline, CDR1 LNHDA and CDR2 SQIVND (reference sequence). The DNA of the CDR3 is TGTGCCAGTCGATATAGCGGGGGTTCAGATACGCAGTATTTT. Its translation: CASRYSGGSDTQYF.

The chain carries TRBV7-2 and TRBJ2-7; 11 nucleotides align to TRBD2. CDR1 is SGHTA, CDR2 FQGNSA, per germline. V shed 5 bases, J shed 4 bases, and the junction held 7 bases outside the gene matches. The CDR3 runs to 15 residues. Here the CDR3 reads CASSQLAGEVYEQYF. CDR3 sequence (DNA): TGTGCCAGCAGCCAACTAGCGGGAGAAGTATACGAGCAGTACTTC.

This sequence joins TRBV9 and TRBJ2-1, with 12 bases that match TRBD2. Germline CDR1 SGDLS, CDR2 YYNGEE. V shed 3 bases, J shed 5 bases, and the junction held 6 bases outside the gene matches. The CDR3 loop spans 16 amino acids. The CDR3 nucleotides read TGTGCCAGCAGCGCCCGGACTAGCGGGGCCCACAATGAGCAGTTCTTC. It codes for CASSARTSGAHNEQFF.

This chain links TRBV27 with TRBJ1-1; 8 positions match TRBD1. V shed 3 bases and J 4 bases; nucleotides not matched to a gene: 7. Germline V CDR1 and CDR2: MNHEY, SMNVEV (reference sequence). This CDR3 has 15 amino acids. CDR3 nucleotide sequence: TGTGCCAGCAGTTTGCCTGGACAGGGAGGCACTGAAGCTTTCTTT. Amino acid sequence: CASSLPGQGGTEAFF.

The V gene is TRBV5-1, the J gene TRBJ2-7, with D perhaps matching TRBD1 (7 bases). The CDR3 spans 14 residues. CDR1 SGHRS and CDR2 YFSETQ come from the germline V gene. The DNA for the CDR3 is TGTGCCAGCAGCTTTGGAGGGACAGACTACGAGCAGTACGTC. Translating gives CASSFGGTDYEQYV.

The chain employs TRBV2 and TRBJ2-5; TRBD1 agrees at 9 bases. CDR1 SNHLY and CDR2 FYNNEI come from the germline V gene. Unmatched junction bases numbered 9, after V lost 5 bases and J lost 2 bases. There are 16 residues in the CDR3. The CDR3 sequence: CASSYTGTGSQETQYF. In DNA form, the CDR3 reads TGTGCCAGCAGTTACACCGGGACAGGGAGTCAAGAGACCCAGTACTTC.

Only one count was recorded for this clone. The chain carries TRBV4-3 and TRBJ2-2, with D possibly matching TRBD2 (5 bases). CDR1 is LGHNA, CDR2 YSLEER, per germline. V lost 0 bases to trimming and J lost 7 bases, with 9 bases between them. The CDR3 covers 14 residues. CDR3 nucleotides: TGCGCCAGCAGCCAAGATCGGAGCGGCGGGGAGCTGTTTTTT. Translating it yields CASSQDRSGGELFF.

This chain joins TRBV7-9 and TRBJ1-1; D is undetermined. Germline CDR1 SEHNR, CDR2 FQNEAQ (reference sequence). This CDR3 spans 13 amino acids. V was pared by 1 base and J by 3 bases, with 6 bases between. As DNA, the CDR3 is TGTGCCAGCAGCTTAGGGGATCACACTGAAGCTTTCTTT. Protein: CASSLGDHTEAFF.

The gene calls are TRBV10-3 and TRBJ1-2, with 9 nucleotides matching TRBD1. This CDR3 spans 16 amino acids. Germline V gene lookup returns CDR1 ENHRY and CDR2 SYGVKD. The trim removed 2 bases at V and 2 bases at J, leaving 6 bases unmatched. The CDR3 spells CAISEQAGTGNYGYTF. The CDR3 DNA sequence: TGTGCCATCAGTGAGCAGGCCGGGACAGGGAACTATGGCTACACCTTC.

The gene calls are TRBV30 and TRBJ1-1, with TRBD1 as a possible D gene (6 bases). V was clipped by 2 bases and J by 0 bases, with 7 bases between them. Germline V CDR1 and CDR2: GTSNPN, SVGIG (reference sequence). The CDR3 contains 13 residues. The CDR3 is CAWSSGVNTEAFF. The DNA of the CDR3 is TGTGCCTGGAGTTCAGGGGTGAACACTGAAGCTTTCTTT.

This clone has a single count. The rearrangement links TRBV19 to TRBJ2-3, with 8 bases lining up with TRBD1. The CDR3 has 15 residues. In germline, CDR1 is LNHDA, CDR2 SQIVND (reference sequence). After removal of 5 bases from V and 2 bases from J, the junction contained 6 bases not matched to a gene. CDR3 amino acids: CASSVMGQATDTQYF. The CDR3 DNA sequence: TGTGCCAGTAGTGTAATGGGACAGGCCACAGATACGCAGTATTTT.

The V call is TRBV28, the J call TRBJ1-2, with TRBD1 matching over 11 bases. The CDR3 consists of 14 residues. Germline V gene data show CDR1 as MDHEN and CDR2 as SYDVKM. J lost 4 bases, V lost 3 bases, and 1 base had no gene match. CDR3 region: CASSFGTGGYGYTF. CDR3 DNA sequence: TGTGCCAGCAGTTTCGGGACAGGGGGCTATGGCTACACCTTC.

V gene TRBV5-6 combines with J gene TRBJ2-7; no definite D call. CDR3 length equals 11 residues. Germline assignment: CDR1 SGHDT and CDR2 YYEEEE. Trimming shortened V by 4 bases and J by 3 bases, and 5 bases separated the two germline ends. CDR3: CASSLNYEQYF. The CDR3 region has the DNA TGTGCCAGCAGCCTGAACTACGAGCAGTACTTC.

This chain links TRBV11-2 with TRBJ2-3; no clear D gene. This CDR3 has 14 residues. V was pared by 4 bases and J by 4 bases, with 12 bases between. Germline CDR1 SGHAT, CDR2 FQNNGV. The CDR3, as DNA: TGTGCCAGCAGCTCTACTGCGGTGGCAGATACGCAGTATTTT. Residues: CASSSTAVADTQYF.

In DNA, the CDR3 is TGTGCCAGCAGCTTAGCAGGGAGGGGGGGAGATACGCAGTATTTT. Protein product: CASSLAGRGGDTQYF. J is TRBJ2-3 and V is TRBV7-8, with a possible D match to TRBD2 (7 bases). Trimming left V 0 bases short and J 5 bases short, with 12 bases between. Germline V gene sequence: CDR1 SGHVS, CDR2 FQNEAQ. This CDR3 contains 15 residues. The complete variable domain, with remaining parts taken from reference TRBV7-8 and TRBJ2-3, reads GAGVSQSPRYKVAKRGQDVALRCDPISGHVSLFWYQQALGQGPEFLTYFQNEAQLDKSGLPSDRFFAERPEGSVSTLKIQRTQQEDSAVYLCASSLAGRGGDTQYFGPGTRLTVL.

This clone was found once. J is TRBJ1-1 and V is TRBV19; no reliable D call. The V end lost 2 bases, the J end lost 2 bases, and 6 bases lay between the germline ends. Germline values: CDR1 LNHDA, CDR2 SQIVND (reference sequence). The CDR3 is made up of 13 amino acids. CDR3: CASSINFNTEAFF. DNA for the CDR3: TGTGCCAGTAGTATAAACTTTAACACTGAAGCTTTCTTT.

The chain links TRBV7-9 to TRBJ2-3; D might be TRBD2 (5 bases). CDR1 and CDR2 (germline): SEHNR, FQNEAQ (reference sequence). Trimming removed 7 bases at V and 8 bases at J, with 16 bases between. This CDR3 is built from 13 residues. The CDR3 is CASTRGTEGTQYF. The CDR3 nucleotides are TGTGCCAGCACCCGGGGAACAGAGGGTACGCAGTATTTT.

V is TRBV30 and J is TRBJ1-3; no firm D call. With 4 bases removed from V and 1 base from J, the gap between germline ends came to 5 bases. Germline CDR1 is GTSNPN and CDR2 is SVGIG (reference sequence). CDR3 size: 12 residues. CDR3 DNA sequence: TGTGCCTGGACGAGTTCTGGAAACACCATATATTTT. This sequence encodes CAWTSSGNTIYF.

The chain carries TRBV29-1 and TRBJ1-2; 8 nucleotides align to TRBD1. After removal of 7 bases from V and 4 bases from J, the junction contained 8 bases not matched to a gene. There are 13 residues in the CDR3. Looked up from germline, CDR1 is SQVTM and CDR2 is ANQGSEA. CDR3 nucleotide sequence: TGCAGCGCCCGACAGGGGACAGGCTATGGCTACACCTTC. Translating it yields CSARQGTGYGYTF.

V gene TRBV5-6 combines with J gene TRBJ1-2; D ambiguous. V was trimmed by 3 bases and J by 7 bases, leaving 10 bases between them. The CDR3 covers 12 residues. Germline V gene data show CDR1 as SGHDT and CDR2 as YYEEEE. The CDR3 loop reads CASSSYDGGYTF. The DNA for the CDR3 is TGTGCCAGCAGCTCATACGACGGTGGCTACACCTTC.

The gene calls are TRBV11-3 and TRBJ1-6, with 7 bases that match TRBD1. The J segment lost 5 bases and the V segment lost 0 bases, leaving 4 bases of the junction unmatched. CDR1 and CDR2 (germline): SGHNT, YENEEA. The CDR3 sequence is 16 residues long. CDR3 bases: TGTGCCAGCAGCTTAGAGGTCGGGACAGATAATTCACCCCTCCACTTT. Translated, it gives CASSLEVGTDNSPLHF.

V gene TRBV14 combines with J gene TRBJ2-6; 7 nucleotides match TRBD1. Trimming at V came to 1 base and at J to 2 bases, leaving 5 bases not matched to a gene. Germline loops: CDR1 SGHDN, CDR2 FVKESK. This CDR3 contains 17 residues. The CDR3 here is CASSQGQGRAGANVLTF. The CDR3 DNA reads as TGTGCCAGCAGCCAAGGACAGGGTAGAGCTGGGGCCAACGTCCTGACTTTC.

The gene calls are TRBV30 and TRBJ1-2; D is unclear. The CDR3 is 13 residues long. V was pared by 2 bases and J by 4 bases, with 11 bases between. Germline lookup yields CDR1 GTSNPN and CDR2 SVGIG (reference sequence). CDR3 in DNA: TGTGCCTGGAGTACCGGGAGTGGCTATGGCTACACCTTC. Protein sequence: CAWSTGSGYGYTF.

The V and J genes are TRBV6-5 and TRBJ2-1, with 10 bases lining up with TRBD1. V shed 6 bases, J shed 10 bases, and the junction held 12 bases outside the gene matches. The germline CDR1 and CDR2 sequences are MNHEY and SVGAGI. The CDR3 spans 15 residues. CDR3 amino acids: CASSRKSGTGDEQFF. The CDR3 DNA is TGTGCCAGCAGCCGGAAGTCCGGGACAGGGGACGAGCAGTTCTTC.